The 8 T cell receptor beta chains reported below all come from one sample, sequenced in a study of blood T cell repertoires in COVID-19. The repertoire was sequenced with immunoSEQ multiplex PCR; TCRdb's copy has only in-frame clones and lacks some. This table has nearly 250,000 clones, about 82% appearing once. The sequenced material came from peripheral blood. Every receptor here comes from a woman of 80 years or more with COVID-19, enrolled during active disease.

J is TRBJ1-5 and V is TRBV6-1; tentatively, D is TRBD1 (6 bases). The CDR3 consists of 15 residues. V lost 1 base to trimming and J lost 0 bases, with 7 bases between them. Germline lookup yields CDR1 MNHNS and CDR2 SASEGT. CDR3 sequence (DNA): TGTGCCAGCAGTGAAGGGACAGTTAGCAATCAGCCCCAGCATTTT. The encoded protein is CASSEGTVSNQPQHF.

Comment on this clone: Germline is not matched at one junction end, which may reflect a read error. This chain's CDR3 is CVSSVEYGTSLTDTQYF. The CDR3 DNA is TGTGTCAGCAGCGTAGAATACGGGACTAGCCTTACAGATACGCAGTATTTT. This chain uses TRBV9 with TRBJ2-3, with 9 positions matching TRBD2. This CDR3 is built from 17 residues. Germline CDR1 and CDR2: SGDLS and YYNGEE.

The chain couples TRBV3-1 (or the pseudogene TRBV3-2) to TRBJ1-1; TRBD1 matches at 10 bases. Germline V gives CDR1 LGHDT, CDR2 YNNKEL (reference sequence). This CDR3 contains 13 residues. J lost 7 bases, V lost 1 base, and 0 bases had no gene match. CDR3: CASSQGDRGEAFF. As DNA, the CDR3 is TGTGCCAGCAGCCAAGGGGACAGGGGTGAAGCTTTCTTT.

V gene TRBV10-3 combines with J gene TRBJ2-7, with a weak D call TRBD1 (6 bases). Trimming took 6 bases from V and 3 from J, leaving 12 bases between them. CDR1 is ENHRY, CDR2 SYGVKD, per germline. This CDR3 has 13 residues. In DNA form, the CDR3 reads TGTGCCATCAGAGGGGAAGGGGGCTACGAGCAGTACGTC. Translated: CAIRGEGGYEQYV.

This chain links TRBV5-1 with TRBJ1-1, with 8 bases fitting TRBD1. From germline, CDR1 is SGHRS and CDR2 YFSETQ. V shed 4 bases and J 4 bases; nucleotides not matched to a gene: 6. The CDR3 is made up of 14 amino acids. The CDR3 bases are TGCGCCAGCAGCGTACAGGGGGGTGGCACTGAAGCTTTCTTT. Residues: CASSVQGGGTEAFF.

The chain recombines TRBV11-2 with TRBJ1-1; unclear D gene. This CDR3 region has 13 residues. V dropped 5 bases and J dropped 5 bases, with 12 bases sitting between them. Per germline, CDR1 SGHAT and CDR2 FQNNGV. The CDR3 reads CASSLSERTEAFF. The CDR3 nucleotides read TGTGCCAGCAGCCTGTCGGAGCGTACTGAAGCTTTCTTT.

This clone showed up just once. This rearrangement joins TRBV7-6 to TRBJ2-5; 8 nucleotides match TRBD1. CDR3 length: 15 residues. Germline V lookup: CDR1 SGHVS, CDR2 FNYEAQ. The J segment lost 4 bases and the V segment lost 3 bases, leaving 7 bases of the junction unmatched. Here the CDR3 reads CASSLGTGLGETQYF. As DNA, the CDR3 is TGTGCCAGCAGCTTGGGGACAGGATTAGGAGAGACCCAGTACTTC.

CDR3 nucleotides: TGTGCCAGCAACCTAGCGGGGGGAAGCACAGATACGCAGTATTTT. It translates to CASNLAGGSTDTQYF. The J gene is TRBJ2-3, the V gene TRBV3-1 (or the pseudogene TRBV3-2); 11 nucleotides align to TRBD2. Unmatched junction bases numbered 3, after V lost 7 bases and J lost 0 bases. This CDR3 comprises 15 residues. Germline V gives CDR1 LGHDT, CDR2 YNNKEL (reference sequence).